This T cell receptor (beta chain) stems from a study of CD8+CD57+ T cells in acquired aplastic anemia. For the study at large: Roughly 3 ug was the average amount of DNA from sorted CD4+ and CD8+ cells. General study findings and limits: Patients versus controls showed no significant CD8+ Simpson's diversity difference.

For CDR3 and TCR beta VDJ profiling, genomic DNA was the template used. A single record per CDR3 protein comes from TCRdb applying MiXCR to the reads. Of approximately 170,000 distinct CDR3 sequences listed, approximately 52% are singletons. Germline V gene sequence: CDR1 SQVTM, CDR2 ANQGSEA. The CDR3 is 16 residues long. Trimming cost V 0 bases and J 6 bases, with 19 bases left between them. This clonotype has just one count. No antigen is known for it. The sequence was collected from a human donor in good health, serving as a control. V is TRBV29-1 and J is TRBJ2-3; D not certain. Material: sorted CD4+, CD8+, or CD8+CD57+ T cells (not recorded which) from PBMCs. This CDR3 reads CSVEDRIVVNSDTQYF. Written as DNA, the CDR3 is TGCAGCGTTGAAGATAGGATAGTGGTAAACTCGGATACGCAGTATTTT.